This T cell receptor beta chain was recovered during a study of CD8 T cells in ankylosing spondylitis. Notes on the study in general: CD8+ disease-linked clones were present at relatively low frequencies in blood. Among TCR beta sequences, a motif of several highly homologous variants appeared characteristic of ankylosing spondylitis blood.

TCRdb re-analysed the 5' RACE reads in MiXCR, keeping a single row per CDR3 protein. The table includes about 340,000 distinct CDR3 sequences, approximately 15% detected once. The V gene end was trimmed by 3 bases and the J gene end by 5 bases; junction bases not matched to a gene: 5. CDR3 length: 14 amino acids. Per germline, CDR1 SGHAT and CDR2 FQNNGV. Remarks on this clonotype: No antigen is known for it.

The sequence was obtained from a male donor with ankylosing spondylitis or in good health (not recorded which). The chain links TRBV11-2 to TRBJ2-5; 8 nucleotides align to TRBD2. The sequenced material came from blood, either unsorted or a sorted T cell fraction (not recorded which). CDR3 nucleotide sequence: TGTGCCAGCAGCTTCCGCAGCGGGGGTGAGACCCAGTACTTC. This translates into CASSFRSGGETQYF.